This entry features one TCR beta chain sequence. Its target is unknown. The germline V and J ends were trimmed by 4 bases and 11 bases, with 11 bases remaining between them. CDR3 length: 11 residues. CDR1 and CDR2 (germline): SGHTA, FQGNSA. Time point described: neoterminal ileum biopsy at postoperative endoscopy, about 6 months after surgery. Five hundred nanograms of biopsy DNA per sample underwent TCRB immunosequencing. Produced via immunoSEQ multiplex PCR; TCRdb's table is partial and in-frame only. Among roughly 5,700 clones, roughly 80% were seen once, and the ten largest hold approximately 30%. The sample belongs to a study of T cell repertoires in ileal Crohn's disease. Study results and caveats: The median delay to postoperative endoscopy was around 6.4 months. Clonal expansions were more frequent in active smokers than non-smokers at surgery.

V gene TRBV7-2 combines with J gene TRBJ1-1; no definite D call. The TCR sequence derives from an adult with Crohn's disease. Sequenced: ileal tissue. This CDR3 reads CASSSGREAFF. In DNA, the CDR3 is TGTGCCAGCAGCTCGGGTCGGGAGGCTTTCTTT.